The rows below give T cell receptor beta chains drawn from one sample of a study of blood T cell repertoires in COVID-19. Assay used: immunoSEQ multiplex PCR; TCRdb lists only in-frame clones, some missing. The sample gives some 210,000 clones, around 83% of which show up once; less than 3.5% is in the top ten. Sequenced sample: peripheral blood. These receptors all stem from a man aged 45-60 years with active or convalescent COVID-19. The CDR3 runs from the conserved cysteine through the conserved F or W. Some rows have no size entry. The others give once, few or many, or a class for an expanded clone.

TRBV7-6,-,CASSIQTGGVQETQYF
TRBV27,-,CASSYRRGGGLDEQFF
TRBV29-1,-,CSEGTGGGYTF
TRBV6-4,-,CASRRLVNTGELFF
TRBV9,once,CASSVALAGGGYGYTF
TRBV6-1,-,CASSEGRGLGNTIYF
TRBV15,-,CATSRQGEKQFF
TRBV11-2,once,CASSYLQGVADTQYF
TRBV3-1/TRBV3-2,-,CASSPYGTGDGAFF
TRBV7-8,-,CASSLVGGQGGQPQHF
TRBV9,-,CASSELAGVSNEQFF
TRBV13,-,CASSRWLYGYTF
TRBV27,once,CASSFGQRGALKTQYF
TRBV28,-,CASNPLGERGTDTQYF
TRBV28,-,CASSLRLGTDTQYF
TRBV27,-,CASSGYGLPYEQYF
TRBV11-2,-,CASSLSGREYNEQFF
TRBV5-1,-,CASSWDLVIAGQNSYNEQFF
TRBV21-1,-,CASSNKDLRDRKFYGYTF
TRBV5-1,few,CASSLTSYEQYF
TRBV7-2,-,CASSSGGPYQETQYF
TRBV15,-,CATSRDRLDRAHDF
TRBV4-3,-,CASSQWDEGGARAGELFF
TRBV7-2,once,CASSLGTAPFKEAFF
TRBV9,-,CASSVGGRDRVNNEQFF
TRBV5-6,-,CAGGIAGQETQYF
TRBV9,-,CASSVEDRVSYTF
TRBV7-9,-,CASSLAAGGDQPQHF
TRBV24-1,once,CATSDTSWGTDTQYF
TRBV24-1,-,CATSDLAGAPTIGRGTEAFF
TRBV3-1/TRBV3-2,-,CASSQDDPGREGYTF
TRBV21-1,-,CASRPEQGAIGELFF
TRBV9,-,CASSPGLAAQETQYF
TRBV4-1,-,CASSPTLRERGRAYNEQFF
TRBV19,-,CASSIGLADFYEQYF
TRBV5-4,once,CASSAGFSGGASTDTQYF
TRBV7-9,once,CASTNFGGGPGYGYTF
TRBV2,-,CASREDSYQETQYF
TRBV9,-,CARRGEGGGRITDTQYF
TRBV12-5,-,CASGSPGSPYSPLHF
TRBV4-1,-,CASSSWTGGDGYTF
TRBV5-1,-,CASRGASSSYEQYF
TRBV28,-,CASGTGSSGANVLTF